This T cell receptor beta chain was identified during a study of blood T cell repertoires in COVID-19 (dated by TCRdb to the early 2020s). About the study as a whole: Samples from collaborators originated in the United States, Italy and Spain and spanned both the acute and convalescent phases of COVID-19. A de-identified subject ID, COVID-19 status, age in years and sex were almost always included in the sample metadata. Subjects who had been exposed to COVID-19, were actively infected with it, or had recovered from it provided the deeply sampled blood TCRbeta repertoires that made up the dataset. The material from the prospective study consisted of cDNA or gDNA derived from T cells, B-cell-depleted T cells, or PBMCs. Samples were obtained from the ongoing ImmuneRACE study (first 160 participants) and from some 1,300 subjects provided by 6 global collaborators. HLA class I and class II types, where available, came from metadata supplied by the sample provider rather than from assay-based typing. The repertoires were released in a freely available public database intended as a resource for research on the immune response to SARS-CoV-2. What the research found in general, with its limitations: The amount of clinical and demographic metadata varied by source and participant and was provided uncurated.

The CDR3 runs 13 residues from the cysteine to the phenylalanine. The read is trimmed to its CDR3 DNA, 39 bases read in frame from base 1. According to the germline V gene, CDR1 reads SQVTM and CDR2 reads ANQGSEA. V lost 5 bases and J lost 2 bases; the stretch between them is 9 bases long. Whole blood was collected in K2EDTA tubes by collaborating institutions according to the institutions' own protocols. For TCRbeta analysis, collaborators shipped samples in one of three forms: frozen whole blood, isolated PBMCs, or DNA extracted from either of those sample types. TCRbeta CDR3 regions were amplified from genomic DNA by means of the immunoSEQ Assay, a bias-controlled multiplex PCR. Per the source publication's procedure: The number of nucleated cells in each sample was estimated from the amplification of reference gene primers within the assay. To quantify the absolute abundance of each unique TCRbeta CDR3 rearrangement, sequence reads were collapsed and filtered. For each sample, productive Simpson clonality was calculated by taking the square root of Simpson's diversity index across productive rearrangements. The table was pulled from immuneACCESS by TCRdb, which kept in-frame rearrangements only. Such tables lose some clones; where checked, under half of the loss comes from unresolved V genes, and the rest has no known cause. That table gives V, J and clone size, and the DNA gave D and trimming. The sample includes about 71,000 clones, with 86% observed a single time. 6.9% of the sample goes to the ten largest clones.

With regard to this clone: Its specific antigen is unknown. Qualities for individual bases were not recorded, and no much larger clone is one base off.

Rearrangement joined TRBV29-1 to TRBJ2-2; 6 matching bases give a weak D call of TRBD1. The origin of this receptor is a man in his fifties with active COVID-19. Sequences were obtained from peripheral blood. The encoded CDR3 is CSVHRENTGELFF. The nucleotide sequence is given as TGCAGCGTTCACAGGGAAAACACCGGGGAGCTGTTTTTT.